Detailed here is one TCR beta chain. This table comes from immunoSEQ multiplex PCR, and its TCRdb copy is limited to in-frame clones, with some not included. The table has under 200,000 clones, 65% to 90% seen once; the top ten hold more than 1.5%. This entry belongs to a study of blood T cell repertoires in COVID-19. Germline loops: CDR1 LGHNA, CDR2 YSLEER. V was trimmed by 0 bases and J by 0 bases, leaving 8 bases between them. The CDR3 spans 16 residues. This TCR was sampled from a human donor in a cohort sampled during active COVID-19. The chain joins TRBV4-3 to TRBJ2-2; D is uncertain. Material for sequencing was peripheral blood. The CDR3 loop reads CASSQESRANTGELFF. CDR3 DNA: TGCGCCAGCAGCCAAGAGTCACGAGCGAACACCGGGGAGCTGTTTTTT.